This record covers a single TCR beta chain. From germline, CDR1 is SGDLS and CDR2 YYNGEE. V gave up 0 bases and J gave up 8 bases; unmatched junction bases: 7. This CDR3 has 15 amino acids. As originally analysed: Using reference gene primer amplification, nucleated cell counts were estimated. The method was immunoSEQ multiplex PCR; TCRdb's version includes in-frame clones alone and lacks a portion of them. The D gene and trimming were derived from the DNA, and the V and J assignments and clone size from that table. The table has 150,000 or so clones, 84% seen once. This record comes from a study of blood T cell repertoires in COVID-19. At the level of the study: The origin of the acute and convalescent COVID-19 samples was the United States, Italy and Spain. Nucleic acid was either cDNA or gDNA, and it came from T cells, B-cell-depleted T cells, or PBMCs.

Sample: peripheral blood. The chain carries TRBV9 and TRBJ1-2; 10 bases line up with TRBD1. This clonotype was obtained from an older woman with acute or convalescent COVID-19. The CDR3 bases are TGTGCCAGCAGCGTAGGCGGACAGGGGGGTGCGGGCTACACCTTC. Protein sequence: CASSVGGQGGAGYTF.